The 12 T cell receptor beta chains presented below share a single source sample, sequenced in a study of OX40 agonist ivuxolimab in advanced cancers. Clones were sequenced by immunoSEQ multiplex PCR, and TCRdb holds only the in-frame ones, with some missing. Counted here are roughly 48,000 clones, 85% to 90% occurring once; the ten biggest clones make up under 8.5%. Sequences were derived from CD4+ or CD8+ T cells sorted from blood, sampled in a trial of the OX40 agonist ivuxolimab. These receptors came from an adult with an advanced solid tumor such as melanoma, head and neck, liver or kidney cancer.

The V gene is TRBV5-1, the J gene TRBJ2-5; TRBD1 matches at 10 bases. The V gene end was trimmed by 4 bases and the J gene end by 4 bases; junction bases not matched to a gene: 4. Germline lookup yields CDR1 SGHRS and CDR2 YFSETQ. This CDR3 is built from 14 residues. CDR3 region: CASSPTGGLETQYF. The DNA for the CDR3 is TGCGCCAGCAGCCCGACAGGGGGCCTAGAGACCCAGTACTTC.

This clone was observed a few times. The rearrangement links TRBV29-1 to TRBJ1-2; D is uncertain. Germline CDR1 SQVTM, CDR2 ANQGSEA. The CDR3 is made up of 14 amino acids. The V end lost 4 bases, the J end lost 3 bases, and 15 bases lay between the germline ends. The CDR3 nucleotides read TGCAGCGTTGTGGGCGGTGGTCACGACTATGGCTACACCTTC. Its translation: CSVVGGGHDYGYTF.

CDR3 region: CASSLRGASETQYF. In DNA, the CDR3 is TGTGCCAGCAGTTTACGGGGGGCTAGTGAGACCCAGTACTTC. The V call is TRBV6-5, the J call TRBJ2-5; D perhaps matches TRBD2 (7 bases). The germline gives CDR1 MNHEY, CDR2 SVGAGI. There are 14 residues in the CDR3. V lost 4 bases and J lost 5, with 14 bases in between.

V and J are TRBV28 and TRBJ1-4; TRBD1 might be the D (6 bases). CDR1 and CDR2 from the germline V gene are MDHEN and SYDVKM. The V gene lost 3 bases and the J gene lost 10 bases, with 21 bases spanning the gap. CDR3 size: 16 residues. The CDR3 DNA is TGTGCCAGCAGTTTGGGGGGGGCGAGGGGTATTCGAAAACTGTTTTTT. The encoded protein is CASSLGGARGIRKLFF.

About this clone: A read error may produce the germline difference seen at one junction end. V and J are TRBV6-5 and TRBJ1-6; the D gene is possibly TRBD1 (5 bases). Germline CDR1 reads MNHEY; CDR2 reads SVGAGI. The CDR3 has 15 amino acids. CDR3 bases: TGTGCCAGCACTTACGACAGCCCCTATAATTCACCCCTCCACTTT. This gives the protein CASTYDSPYNSPLHF.

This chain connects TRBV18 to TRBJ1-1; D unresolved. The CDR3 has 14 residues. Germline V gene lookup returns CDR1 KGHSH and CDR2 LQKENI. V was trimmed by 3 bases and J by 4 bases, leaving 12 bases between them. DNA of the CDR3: TGTGCCAGCTCACCGATGGTGGGGTCCACTGAAGCTTTCTTT. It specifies CASSPMVGSTEAFF.

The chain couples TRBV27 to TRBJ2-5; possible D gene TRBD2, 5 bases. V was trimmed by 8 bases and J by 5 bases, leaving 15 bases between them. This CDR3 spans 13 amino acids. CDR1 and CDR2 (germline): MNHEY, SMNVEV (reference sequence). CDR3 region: CASRRSGLETQYF. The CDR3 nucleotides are TGTGCCAGCCGTAGGTCGGGGTTGGAGACCCAGTACTTC.

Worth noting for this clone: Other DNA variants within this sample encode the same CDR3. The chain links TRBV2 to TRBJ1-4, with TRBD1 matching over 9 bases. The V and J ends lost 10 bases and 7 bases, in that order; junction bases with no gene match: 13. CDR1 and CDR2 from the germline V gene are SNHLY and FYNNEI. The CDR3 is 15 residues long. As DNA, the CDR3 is TGTGCCACCAGACGAGAGGGACAGGGCGCTGAAAAACTGTTTTTT. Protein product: CATRREGQGAEKLFF.

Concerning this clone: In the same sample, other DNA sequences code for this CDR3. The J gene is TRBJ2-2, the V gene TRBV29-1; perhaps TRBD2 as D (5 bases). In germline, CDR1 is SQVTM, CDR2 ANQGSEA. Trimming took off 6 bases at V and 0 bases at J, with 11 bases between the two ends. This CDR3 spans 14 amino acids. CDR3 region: CSVERTANTGELFF. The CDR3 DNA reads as TGCAGCGTAGAACGGACTGCGAACACCGGGGAGCTGTTTTTT.

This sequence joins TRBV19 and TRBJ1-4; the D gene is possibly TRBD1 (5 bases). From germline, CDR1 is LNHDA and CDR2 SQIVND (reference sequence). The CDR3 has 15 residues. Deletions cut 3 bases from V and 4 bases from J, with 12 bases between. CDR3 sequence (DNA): TGTGCCAGTAGTATGTTTTCAGGGATTAATGAAAAACTGTTTTTT. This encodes CASSMFSGINEKLFF.

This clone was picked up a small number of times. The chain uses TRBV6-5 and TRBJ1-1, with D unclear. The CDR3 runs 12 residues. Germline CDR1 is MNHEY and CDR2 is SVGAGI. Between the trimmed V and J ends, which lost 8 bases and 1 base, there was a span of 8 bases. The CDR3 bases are TGTGCCAGCGGAGACCCGAACACTGAAGCTTTCTTT. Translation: CASGDPNTEAFF.

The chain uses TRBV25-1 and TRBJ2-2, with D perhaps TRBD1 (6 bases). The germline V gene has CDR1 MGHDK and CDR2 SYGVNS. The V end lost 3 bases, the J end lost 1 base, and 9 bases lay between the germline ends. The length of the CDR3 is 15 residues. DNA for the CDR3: TGTGCCAGCAGTGATTGGACAGAGAACACCGGGGAGCTGTTTTTT. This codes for CASSDWTENTGELFF.